These 11 T cell receptor beta chains were all obtained from the same sample, sequenced in a study of shared clonotypes between healthy human individuals. Some clones are missing from TCRdb's copy, which holds only in-frame ones; the method was immunoSEQ multiplex PCR. The data show 2,500,000 or so clones, with approximately 94% seen just once and around 0.4% held by the top ten. The sequenced material came from naive CD4+ T cells from PBMCs. Subset described: CD45RA+ positively selected. The receptors here all came from a young man in good health. Some clones in this sample may be carry-over from other donors' samples.

V gene TRBV5-1 combines with J gene TRBJ2-5, with 13 positions matching TRBD2. The CDR3 extends over 16 amino acids. Losses at the gene ends were 3 bases for V and 2 bases for J; bases not matched to a gene: 4. From germline, CDR1 is SGHRS and CDR2 YFSETQ. CDR3 amino acids: CASSWGLAGLQETQYF. DNA of the CDR3: TGCGCCAGCAGCTGGGGACTAGCGGGACTACAAGAGACCCAGTACTTC.

The J gene is TRBJ2-2, the V gene TRBV4-2; D perhaps matches TRBD1 (6 bases). Germline-derived CDR1 and CDR2 are LGHNA and YNFKEQ. This CDR3 is built from 16 residues. V gave up 1 base and J gave up 1 base, with 10 bases separating them. The CDR3 nucleotides read TGTGCCAGCAGCCAAGCCGGGACACAGAACACCGGGGAGCTGTTTTTT. Translating it yields CASSQAGTQNTGELFF.

This clone was seen a single time. The CDR3 sequence: CASSQVFRLAGVYEQYF. CDR3 coding DNA: TGCGCCAGCAGCCAAGTTTTCCGGCTAGCGGGAGTCTACGAGCAGTACTTC. J is TRBJ2-7 and V is TRBV4-1; 10 nucleotides align to TRBD2. The CDR3 is 17 amino acids. V lost 1 base, J lost 3 bases, and 9 bases stayed unmatched. From germline, CDR1 is MGHRA and CDR2 YSYEKL.

V gene TRBV11-2 combines with J gene TRBJ2-7; TRBD2 matches at 11 bases. V trimming: 3 bases; J trimming: 1 base; junction bases outside the gene matches: 11. Germline V CDR1 and CDR2: SGHAT, FQNNGV. The CDR3 spans 18 residues. The CDR3 DNA is TGTGCCAGCAGCTTCGCAGGTAGCGGGAGGGCCTTGTCCTACGAGCAGTACTTC. Residues: CASSFAGSGRALSYEQYF.

About this clone itself: The sample holds other DNA sequences that translate to the same CDR3. The J gene is TRBJ2-5, the V gene TRBV6-5; D is ambiguous. V shed 0 bases and J shed 2 bases, with 4 bases lying between them. Germline loops: CDR1 MNHEY, CDR2 SVGAGI. The CDR3 covers 13 residues. For the CDR3, the DNA is TGTGCCAGCAGTTACTCCCATCAAGAGACCCAGTACTTC. Translating gives CASSYSHQETQYF.

This chain links TRBV30 with TRBJ2-3; TRBD1 aligns across 9 bases. Trimming cost V 1 base and J 0 bases; bases outside gene matches: 2. The CDR3 covers 15 residues. Germline V gives CDR1 GTSNPN, CDR2 SVGIG (reference sequence). CDR3 in amino acids: CAWSGGQGSTDTQYF. The CDR3 DNA follows: TGTGCCTGGAGTGGGGGACAGGGAAGCACAGATACGCAGTATTTT.

The gene calls are TRBV6-5 and TRBJ1-2; 7 bases are shared with TRBD1. This CDR3 is built from 14 residues. CDR1 and CDR2 from the germline V gene are MNHEY and SVGAGI. V lost 0 bases and J lost 6; bases outside the gene matches: 4. CDR3 nucleotide sequence: TGTGCCAGCAGTTACTCGTTAGGGGGCAATGGCTACACCTTC. It encodes CASSYSLGGNGYTF.

This rearrangement joins TRBV12-2 to TRBJ1-1. TRBV12-2 is a pseudogene locus. The CDR3 consists of 13 residues. The CDR3 DNA reads TGTGCAAGTCGCTTACGGGGGGGCGCTGAAGCTTTCTTT. Translating gives CASRLRGGAEAFF.

The V gene is TRBV5-1, the J gene TRBJ2-7, with D perhaps matching TRBD2 (6 bases). The V end lost 1 base, the J end lost 1 base, and 18 bases lay between the germline ends. The CDR3 is made up of 17 amino acids. The V gene's germline CDR1 is SGHRS and CDR2 YFSETQ. CDR3 region: CASSLLMQGGHSYEQYF. The DNA for the CDR3 is TGCGCCAGCAGCTTGCTGATGCAGGGAGGACATTCCTACGAGCAGTACTTC.

The chain couples TRBV29-1 to TRBJ2-5, with TRBD2 identical over 11 bases. CDR3 length: 16 residues. In germline, CDR1 is SQVTM, CDR2 ANQGSEA. The V segment lost 2 bases and the J segment 2 bases; nucleotides outside the gene matches: 7. Here the CDR3 DNA reads TGCAGCGTTGAATTCTGGACTAGCGGGTGGCAAGAGACCCAGTACTTC. Residues: CSVEFWTSGWQETQYF.

On this clone: Distinct nucleotide sequences in the sample also encode this CDR3. The chain combines TRBV5-6 with TRBJ2-3; D not certain. This CDR3 is built from 14 residues. Trimming shortened V by 1 base and J by 2 bases, and 8 bases separated the two germline ends. Germline CDR1 and CDR2: SGHDT and YYEEEE. The CDR3 reads CASSLSGPTDTQYF. CDR3 nucleotide sequence: TGTGCCAGCAGCTTGTCGGGCCCCACAGATACGCAGTATTTT.